This T cell receptor (beta chain) appears in the sequencing data of a study of T-cell reconstitution after alpha-beta-depleted transplantation in children. V dropped 2 bases and J dropped 0 bases, with 8 bases sitting between them. The CDR3 extends over 14 amino acids. The germline CDR1 and CDR2 sequences are DFQATT and SNEGSKA (reference sequence). The TCRbeta library incorporated unique molecular identifiers. TCRdb called the PCR reads again in MiXCR, with one record for every CDR3 protein. The sample includes approximately 420,000 distinct CDR3 sequences, under 13% of them seen just once. In its sample, this clonotype was seen many times.

The chain combines TRBV20-1 with TRBJ2-1; D gene ambiguous. The sample was PBMCs from the stem cell graft donor, taken from the stem cell graft. The sequence derives from a human donor who donated a stem cell graft to a child with acute myeloid leukemia. The CDR3 nucleotides are TGCAGTGCTAGATCTAGTGGCTCCTACAATGAGCAGTTCTTC. Its protein product is CSARSSGSYNEQFF.